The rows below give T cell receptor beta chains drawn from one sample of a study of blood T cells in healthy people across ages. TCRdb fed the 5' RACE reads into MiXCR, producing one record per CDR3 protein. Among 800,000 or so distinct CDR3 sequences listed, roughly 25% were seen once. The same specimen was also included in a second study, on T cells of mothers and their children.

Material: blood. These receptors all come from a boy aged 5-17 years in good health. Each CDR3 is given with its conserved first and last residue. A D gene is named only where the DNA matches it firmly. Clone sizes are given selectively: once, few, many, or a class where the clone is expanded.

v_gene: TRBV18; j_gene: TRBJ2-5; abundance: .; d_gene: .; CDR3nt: TGTGCCAGCTCACCACCGGAGGGGACCCAAGAGACCCAGTACTTC; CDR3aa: CASSPPEGTQETQYF
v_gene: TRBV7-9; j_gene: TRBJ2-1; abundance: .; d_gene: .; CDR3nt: TGTGCCAGCAGCTTAGTCCAGGAGGGGGAGCAGTTCTTC; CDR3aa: CASSLVQEGEQFF
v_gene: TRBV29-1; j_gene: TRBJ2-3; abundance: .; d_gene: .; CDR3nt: TGCAGCACGGAGGACACAAACACAGATACGCAGTATTTT; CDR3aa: CSTEDTNTDTQYF
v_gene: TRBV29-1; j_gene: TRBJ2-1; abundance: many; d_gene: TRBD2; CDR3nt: TGCAGCGTGGGGAAAGCGGGAGGATCCTACAATGAGCAGTTCTTC; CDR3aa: CSVGKAGGSYNEQFF
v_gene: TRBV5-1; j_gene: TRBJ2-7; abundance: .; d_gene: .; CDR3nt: TGCGCCAGCAGTGCCCAGGGATCATCGATCGAGCAGTACTTC; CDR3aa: CASSAQGSSIEQYF
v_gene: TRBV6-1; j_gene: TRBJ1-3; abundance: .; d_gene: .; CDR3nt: TGTGCCAGCAGTGGGGGTCTTGGAAACACCATATATTTT; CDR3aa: CASSGGLGNTIYF
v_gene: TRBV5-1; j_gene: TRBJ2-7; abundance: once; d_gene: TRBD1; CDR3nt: TGCGCCAGCAGTCGGACAGGGGACCACGAGCAGTACTTC; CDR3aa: CASSRTGDHEQYF
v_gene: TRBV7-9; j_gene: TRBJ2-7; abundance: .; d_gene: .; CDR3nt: TGTGCCAGCAGCCCCCGCGGGACTTCCGCCGACGAGCAGTACTTC; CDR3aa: CASSPRGTSADEQYF
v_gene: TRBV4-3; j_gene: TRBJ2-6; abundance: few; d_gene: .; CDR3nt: TGCGCCAGCAGCCAAGAACGGATTAGCTCTGGGGCCAACGTCCTGACTTTC; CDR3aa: CASSQERISSGANVLTF
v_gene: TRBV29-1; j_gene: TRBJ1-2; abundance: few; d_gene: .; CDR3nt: TGCAGCGTTGTTGGCAGCGACAACTATGGCTACACCTTC; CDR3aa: CSVVGSDNYGYTF